The clone carrying this TCR beta chain has a count of ten or more. Trimming took 2 bases from V and 2 from J, leaving 7 bases between them. Per germline, CDR1 SGHTA and CDR2 FQGNSA. CDR3 length: 15 residues. The data are from a study of glioma-infiltrating T cells. TCR alpha and beta CDR3 regions were amplified from RNA using iRepertoire nested multiplex PCR. Each CDR3 protein is one row after TCRdb ran MiXCR on the multiplex PCR reads. Of fewer than 250,000 distinct CDR3 sequences detected, more than 25% appear once; the ten largest clones hold roughly a fifth. This chain joins TRBV7-2 and TRBJ2-6; D is uncertain. This receptor was taken from a human donor with low-grade glioma or glioblastoma, undergoing nonglioma brain surgery, or in good health (not recorded which). The sample consisted of glioma tissue, nonneoplastic brain tissue, or PBMCs (not recorded which). The CDR3 region is CASSLWGTGANVLTF. The CDR3 bases are TGTGCCAGCAGCTTATGGGGAACTGGGGCCAACGTCCTGACTTTC.